These T cell receptor beta chains were read from a single sample in a study of PD-L1 blockade in urothelial cancer. Only in-frame clones appear in the TCRdb table, and some are missing; sequencing was by immunoSEQ multiplex PCR. The sample carries roughly 25,000 clones, almost 85% recorded once. This specimen consisted of PBMCs, obtained around atezolizumab (anti-PD-L1) treatment. The origin of the receptors is a man in his 70s with urothelial cancer. CDR3s include the opening cysteine and the closing phenylalanine or tryptophan. Each record gives: clone size, V gene, J gene, D gene, CDR3 DNA, CDR3 protein. A D gene is named only where the DNA matches it firmly. A clone size is listed for some rows: how often the clone was seen (once, few, many), or a class if it is expanded.

once,TRBV4-1,TRBJ2-2,TRBD1,TGCGCCAGCAGCGACAGGGAAGGAACCGGGGAGCTGTTTTTT,CASSDREGTGELFF
.,TRBV18,TRBJ1-1,.,TGTGCCAGCTCACTAAGTAGGGGATTCGAAGCTTTCTTT,CASSLSRGFEAFF
few,TRBV19,TRBJ1-2,.,TGTGCCAGTAGTCAGGGCTTTGGCTACACCTTC,CASSQGFGYTF
.,TRBV21-1,TRBJ1-3,.,TGTGCCAGCAGCAAAGTGGTCAGGGGGCGGCGGATATATGGAAACACCATATATTTT,CASSKVVRGRRIYGNTIYF
once,TRBV19,TRBJ1-1,TRBD1,TGTGCCAGTAGTCCCCGTCCCGGGACAGGGGACGTCACTGAAGCTTTCTTT,CASSPRPGTGDVTEAFF
.,TRBV19,TRBJ2-5,.,TGTGCCAGTAGTATACGTCAGGGAGGAGAGACCCAGTACTTC,CASSIRQGGETQYF
.,TRBV18,TRBJ2-4,.,TGTGCCAGCTCAGAGGGGGTAGCCAAAAACATTCAGTACTTC,CASSEGVAKNIQYF
.,TRBV6-1,TRBJ2-7,TRBD1,TGTGCCAGCAACCTCAGGGGGCCCTACGAGCAGTACTTC,CASNLRGPYEQYF
.,TRBV5-6,TRBJ1-5,.,TGTGCCAGCAGCCGTCGAGGAAATCAGCCCCAGCATTTT,CASSRRGNQPQHF
.,TRBV5-1,TRBJ2-3,TRBD2,TGCGCCAGCAGCTTGGAGGGGAGGGCGGGGACGGCAGATACGCAGTATTTT,CASSLEGRAGTADTQYF
.,TRBV5-1,TRBJ2-3,TRBD2,TGCGCCAGCACCCCGGCGGCTAGCGGGGGCACAGATACGCAGTATTTT,CASTPAASGGTDTQYF
.,TRBV5-1,TRBJ2-1,.,TGCGCCAGCAGCTCACTTAGCAACCCCTACAATGAGCAGTTCTTC,CASSSLSNPYNEQFF
.,TRBV27,TRBJ2-1,TRBD2,TGTGCCAGCAGTTTTGGACGTCCCAGCGGGAGGGCCCATGAGCAGTTCTTC,CASSFGRPSGRAHEQFF
.,TRBV7-2,TRBJ1-2,.,TGTGCCAGCAGCTACAGCGAGGAGGGAAGTTACACCTTC,CASSYSEEGSYTF
.,TRBV9,TRBJ2-7,.,TGTGCCAGCAGCCCTCGGGTTACCGGTTACGAGCAGTACTTC,CASSPRVTGYEQYF
.,TRBV6-5,TRBJ2-3,.,TGTGCCAGCACAGGGGAGCCCCGGTTTGGAGATACGCAGTATTTT,CASTGEPRFGDTQYF
.,TRBV15,TRBJ2-7,.,TGTGCCACCAGCAGAGATTCGGAGAAGTCCGAGCAGTACTTC,CATSRDSEKSEQYF
.,TRBV2,TRBJ1-4,.,TGTGCCAGCAGTGAAGCGGGAACAGGGAATTTGGCAACTAATGAAAAACTGTTTTTT,CASSEAGTGNLATNEKLFF
once,TRBV7-7,TRBJ2-1,.,TGTGCTAGCAGCGTTGGCTCGACTAGCTACAATGAGCAGTTCTTC,CASSVGSTSYNEQFF
.,TRBV7-9,TRBJ2-5,TRBD1,TGTGCCAGCAGCCGGGGACAGGTACGAGAGACCCAGTACTTC,CASSRGQVRETQYF
.,TRBV7-2,TRBJ2-1,TRBD2,TGTGCCAGCAGCTTTGGGACTAGCAGTTCCAATGAGCAGTTCTTC,CASSFGTSSSNEQFF
.,TRBV18,TRBJ2-7,.,TGTGCCAGCTCGCCCGGGAGAGGCTACGAGCAGTACTTC,CASSPGRGYEQYF
.,TRBV6-1,TRBJ2-2,.,TGTGCCAGCAGTGATGGGGGGACGAACACCGGGGAGCTGTTTTTT,CASSDGGTNTGELFF
.,TRBV21-1,TRBJ2-1,.,TGTGCCAGCAGCAAAGTACGGGGCCCCGGGACTAGCGGGATCAATGAGCAGTTCTTC,CASSKVRGPGTSGINEQFF